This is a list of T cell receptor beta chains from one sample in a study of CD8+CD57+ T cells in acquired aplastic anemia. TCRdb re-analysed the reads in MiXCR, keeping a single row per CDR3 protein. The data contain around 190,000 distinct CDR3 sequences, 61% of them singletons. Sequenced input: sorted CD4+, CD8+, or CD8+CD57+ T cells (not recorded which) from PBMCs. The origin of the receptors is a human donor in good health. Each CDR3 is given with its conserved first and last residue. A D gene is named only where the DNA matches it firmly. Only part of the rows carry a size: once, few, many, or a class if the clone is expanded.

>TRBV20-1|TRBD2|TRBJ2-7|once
CSAETSGGLRLDEQYF
TGCAGTGCTGAGACTAGCGGGGGACTCCGCTTGGACGAGCAGTACTTC
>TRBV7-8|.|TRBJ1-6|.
CASSLVQGPSYNPPLHF
TGTGCCAGCAGCTTAGTGCAAGGACCATCCTATAATCCACCCCTCCACTTT
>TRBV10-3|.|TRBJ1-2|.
CATAQGGYTF
TGTGCCACTGCACAGGGTGGCTACACCTTC
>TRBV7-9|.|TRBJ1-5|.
CASSLEDSLSSYTNREAEPQHF
TGTGCCAGCAGCTTAGAAGACAGTTTATCGAGCTACACAAACAGGGAAGCGGAGCCCCAGCATTTT
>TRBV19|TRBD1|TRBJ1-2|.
CASSIGQGGYTF
TGTGCCAGTAGTATCGGACAGGGCGGCTACACCTTC
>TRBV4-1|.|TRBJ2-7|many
CASSQEHVGSYEQYF
TGTGCCAGCAGCCAAGAGCACGTCGGGTCTTACGAGCAGTACTTC
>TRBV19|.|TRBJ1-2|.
CASSNSYGYTF
TGTGCCAGTAGCAACAGCTATGGCTACACCTTC
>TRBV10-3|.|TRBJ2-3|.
CAISESRRGGGTDTQYF
TGTGCCATCAGTGAGTCGAGAAGGGGTGGAGGCACAGATACGCAGTATTTT
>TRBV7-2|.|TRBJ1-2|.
CASSLLFKGYGYTF
TGTGCCAGCAGCTTATTGTTTAAGGGCTATGGCTACACCTTC
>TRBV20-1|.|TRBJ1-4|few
CSARDLGRDNEKLFF
TGCAGTGCTAGAGATCTTGGCAGGGATAATGAAAAACTGTTTTTT
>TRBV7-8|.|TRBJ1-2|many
CASSPGTLNYGYTF
TGTGCCAGCAGCCCCGGGACACTTAACTATGGCTACACCTTC
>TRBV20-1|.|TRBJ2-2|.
CSARVGGDAGELFF
TGCAGTGCTAGAGTTGGGGGAGACGCCGGGGAGCTGTTTTTT
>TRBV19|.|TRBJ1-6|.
CASSIEGISNSPLHF
TGTGCCAGTAGTATCGAGGGAATTTCTAATTCACCCCTCCACTTT
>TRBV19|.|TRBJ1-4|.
CASVTGSAIEKLFF
TGTGCCAGTGTCACAGGTTCTGCCATTGAAAAACTGTTTTTT
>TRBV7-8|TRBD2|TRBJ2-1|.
CASRRLADYNEQFF
TGTGCCAGCCGCAGACTAGCAGACTACAATGAGCAGTTCTTC
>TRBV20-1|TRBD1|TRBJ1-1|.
CSAASGQFEAFF
TGCAGTGCTGCTTCGGGACAGTTTGAAGCTTTCTTT
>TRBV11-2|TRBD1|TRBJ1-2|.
CASSLPRQGDGYTF
TGTGCCAGCAGCTTACCTCGACAGGGTGATGGCTACACCTTC
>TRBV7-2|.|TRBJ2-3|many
CASSEDFSSTDTQYF
TGTGCCAGCAGTGAAGACTTCTCTAGCACAGATACGCAGTATTTT
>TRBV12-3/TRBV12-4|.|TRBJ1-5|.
CASSFRGFGNQPQHF
TGTGCCAGCAGTTTTAGAGGGTTTGGCAATCAGCCCCAGCATTTT
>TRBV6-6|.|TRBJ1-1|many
CASSYPGGTEAFF
TGTGCCAGCAGTTATCCCGGAGGGACTGAAGCTTTCTTT
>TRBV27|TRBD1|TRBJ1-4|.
CASRDPGQGREKLFF
TGTGCCAGCAGAGATCCGGGACAGGGCCGCGAAAAACTGTTTTTT
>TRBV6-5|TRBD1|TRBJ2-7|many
CASSWGSGTAYEQYF
TGTGCCAGCAGTTGGGGATCCGGGACAGCCTACGAGCAGTACTTC
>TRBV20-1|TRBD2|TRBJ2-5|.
CSARLLAGAPETQYF
TGCAGTGCTAGATTGCTAGCGGGGGCCCCAGAGACCCAGTACTTC
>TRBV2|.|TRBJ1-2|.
CASSWESGFDYTF
TGTGCCAGCAGCTGGGAGTCGGGCTTTGACTACACCTTC
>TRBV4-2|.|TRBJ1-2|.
CASSPHRDNYGYTF
TGTGCCAGCAGCCCACACAGGGATAACTATGGCTACACCTTC
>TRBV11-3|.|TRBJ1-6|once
CATNDRFSPLHF
TGTGCCACCAACGACAGGTTCTCACCCCTCCACTTT
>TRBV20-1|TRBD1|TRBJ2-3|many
CSARGTGGTDTQYF
TGCAGTGCTAGGGGGACAGGGGGCACAGATACGCAGTATTTT
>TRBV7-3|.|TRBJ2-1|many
CASSLTGSGRFF
TGTGCCAGCAGCTTAACGGGGTCCGGTCGGTTCTTC
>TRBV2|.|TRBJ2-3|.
CASSERRTTYTDTQYF
TGTGCCAGCAGTGAACGTCGGACTACCTACACAGATACGCAGTATTTT
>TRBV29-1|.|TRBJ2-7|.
CSVIRSTGVGSSEQYF
TGCAGCGTTATCCGTTCGACAGGCGTAGGCTCTAGCGAGCAGTACTTC
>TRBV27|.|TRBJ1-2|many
CASSLGGSYGYTF
TGTGCCAGCAGTTTAGGGGGTAGCTATGGCTACACCTTC
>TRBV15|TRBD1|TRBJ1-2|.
CATSRAQGAGGYTF
TGTGCCACCAGCAGGGCACAGGGGGCGGGTGGCTACACCTTC
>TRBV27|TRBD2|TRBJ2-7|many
CASSDSGGYEQYF
TGTGCCAGTAGCGATAGCGGGGGCTACGAGCAGTACTTC
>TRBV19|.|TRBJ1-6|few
CACEAGANSPLHF
TGTGCCTGTGAGGCAGGGGCTAATTCACCCCTCCACTTT
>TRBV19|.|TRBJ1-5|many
CATEGTGGWPQHF
TGTGCCACCGAAGGGACGGGGGGTTGGCCCCAGCATTTT
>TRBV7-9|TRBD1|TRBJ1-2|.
CASSPGTGPGYTF
TGTGCCAGCAGCCCCGGGACAGGACCAGGCTACACCTTC
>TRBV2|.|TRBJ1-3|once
CASSYREMAGNTIYF
TGTGCCAGCAGTTACCGAGAGATGGCTGGAAACACCATATATTTT
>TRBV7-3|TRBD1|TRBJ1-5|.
CASSSQGAGQPQHF
TGTGCCAGCAGCTCACAGGGGGCCGGACAGCCCCAGCATTTT
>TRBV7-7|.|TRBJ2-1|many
CASSSTSSSYNEQFF
TGTGCCAGCAGCTCGACATCGAGCTCCTACAATGAGCAGTTCTTC
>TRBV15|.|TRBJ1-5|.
CATSRQGGQSNQPQHF
TGTGCCACCAGCAGGCAGGGAGGTCAAAGCAATCAGCCCCAGCATTTT
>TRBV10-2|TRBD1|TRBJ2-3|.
CAASWTGDTDTQYF
TGTGCCGCCAGCTGGACAGGAGACACAGATACGCAGTATTTT
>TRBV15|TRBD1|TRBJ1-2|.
CATSGRQGGYTF
TGTGCCACCAGCGGACGACAGGGCGGCTACACCTTC
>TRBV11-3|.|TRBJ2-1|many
CASSSRGGATYNEQFF
TGTGCCAGCAGCTCCAGGGGGGGCGCGACCTACAATGAGCAGTTCTTC
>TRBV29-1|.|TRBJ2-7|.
CSVLTGASSYEQYF
TGCAGCGTTTTGACCGGGGCCAGCTCCTACGAGCAGTACTTC
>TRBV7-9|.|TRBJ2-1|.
CASSWTVPYNEQFF
TGTGCCAGCAGCTGGACAGTTCCCTACAATGAGCAGTTCTTC
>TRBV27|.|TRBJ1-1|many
CASSLSAGNTEAFF
TGTGCCAGCAGTTTATCGGCCGGGAACACTGAAGCTTTCTTT
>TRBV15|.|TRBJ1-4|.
CATSNRRADGSEKLFF
TGTGCCACCAGCAACCGCCGGGCCGACGGGAGTGAAAAACTGTTTTTT